This T cell receptor (beta chain) was documented in a study of T cell repertoires in aging, cancer and after chemotherapy. V was clipped by 2 bases and J by 8 bases, with 15 bases between them. CDR1 and CDR2 (germline): MNHNS, SASEGT. The CDR3 runs to 15 residues. Peripheral blood genomic DNA, not sorted cells or RNA, was the template. Multiplex touch-down PCR with TRB-A/B primers amplified rearranged V-D-J TRB sequences. TCRdb reprocessed the multiplex PCR reads via MiXCR and lists one record per CDR3 protein. Altogether about 12,000 distinct CDR3 sequences are present, less than 25% being singletons, with the ten largest covering 4.5% to 6%. This clonotype was recorded a few times.

This TCR was recovered from a human donor in good health. The sample consisted of blood. The genes are TRBV6-1 and TRBJ2-2; D perhaps matches TRBD1 (6 bases). CDR3 nucleotides: TGTGCCAGCAGTGAACGGGCAGGGGCCCCAGGGGAGCTGTTTTTT. It codes for CASSERAGAPGELFF.